This T cell receptor (beta chain) was sequenced during a study of neurological immune-mediated disorders. This clonotype was seen at least ten times. TCRdb fed the 5' RACE reads into MiXCR, producing one record per CDR3 protein. The data contain tens of thousands of distinct CDR3 sequences, 13% of them singletons. This receptor was obtained from a woman in her fifties or sixties with HTLV-1-associated myelopathy (HAM/TSP). Sequencing input: PBMCs.

The CDR3 nucleotides read TGCAGTGCTACCTCGGGAGTAGCGGGGGGTCCGAGCACAGATACGCAGTATTTT. Translated: CSATSGVAGGPSTDTQYF. The V call is TRBV20-1, the J call TRBJ2-3, with 10 positions matching TRBD2. The CDR3 loop spans 18 amino acids. V lost 4 bases to trimming and J lost 0 bases; unmatched junction nucleotides: 13. Germline-derived CDR1 and CDR2 are DFQATT and SNEGSKA (reference sequence).